The T cell receptor (beta chain) under discussion was sequenced for a study of regulatory T cells in long-lasting Graves disease. Study-wide findings and caveats: Those with persistent Graves' had less TCR diversity than newly diagnosed patients. Patients with persistent disease showed a bias toward TRBV28, TRBJ1-2 and TRBJ2-5.

The CDR3 sequence is 14 residues long. CDR1 and CDR2 (germline): SGHRS, YFSETQ. The trim removed 1 base at V and 7 bases at J, leaving 4 bases unmatched. There are a few counts of this clonotype. Its target is unknown. According to the study, TCR beta libraries were built with iRepertoire HTBI primers and CDR3-region Arm-PCR. TCRdb passed the multiplex PCR reads through MiXCR, listing each CDR3 protein once. The table lists about 460,000 distinct CDR3 sequences, 14% of them singletons, with roughly 15% in the top ten. Regarding time point: newly diagnosed GD, antithyroid drugs for less than 3 months. From PBMCs, RNA was extracted and then used to make the TCR library. These data were likewise used in another study, on T cells in Graves' hyperthyroidism and ophthalmopathy. From that study: Hyperthyroidism patients were newly diagnosed, had disease duration under 2 months, and were aged 18 to 65 years. Most clonotypes expanded in the thyroid (above 0.001) were also present in blood.

The gene calls are TRBV5-1 and TRBJ1-5; 8 bases fit TRBD1. This receptor was obtained from a woman aged 50 to 60 with Graves disease. The source material was peripheral blood mononuclear cells (PBMCs), sampled at new diagnosis, from a patient treated with antithyroid drugs. CDR3 sequence: CASSLQGAEQPQHF. The CDR3 DNA reads TGCGCCAGCAGCTTGCAGGGGGCGGAACAGCCCCAGCATTTT.